This T cell receptor (beta chain) emerged from a study of blood T cells in healthy people across ages. Study-wide points: Long-lived donors had more naive CD4+ cells and higher diversity than aged donors. Strongly correlated with naive T cell percentage was TCR beta diversity. Since the PBMCs were unsorted, naive and antigen-experienced cells could not be conclusively compared.

The V gene's germline CDR1 is DFQATT and CDR2 SNEGSKA (reference sequence). The CDR3 covers 11 residues. Trimming took 5 bases from V and 7 from J, leaving 11 bases between them. A second PCR of 7 to 11 cycles used a sample-barcoded 5' primer and a J-beta primer mix. Researchers report that each sample yielded at least 2.5 million CDR3-containing paired-end reads. TCRdb re-analysed the 5' RACE reads in MiXCR, keeping a single row per CDR3 protein. The sample shows around 1,900,000 distinct CDR3 sequences, approximately 39% of them seen only once. The sample holds a few counts of this clonotype. Its antigen is not known.

This sequence originates from a human donor in good health. The chain uses TRBV20-1 and TRBJ1-2, with D unresolved. The sample taken for sequencing was blood. CDR3: CSAPRSGGYTF. CDR3 bases: TGCAGTGCTCCTCGGAGTGGTGGCTACACCTTC.